Listed below are T cell receptor beta chains from one sample, sequenced in a study of T-cell reconstitution after alpha-beta-depleted transplantation in children. Each CDR3 protein gets one entry after TCRdb re-called the PCR reads with MiXCR. Here the sample spans 450,000 to 600,000 distinct CDR3 sequences, 32% being singletons. Sequencing used PBMCs from the stem cell graft donor, obtained from the stem cell graft. The receptor set was obtained from a human donor who donated a stem cell graft to a child with aplastic anemia. Each CDR3 is given without its conserved first and last residue. Only some rows state a clone size, as once, few, many or a class for expanded clones.

few,TRBV12-3/TRBV12-4,ASRSPSGRATNEQF
NA,TRBV7-9,ASSPPSGRTDTQY
few,TRBV13,ASSASGSGLGEQY
NA,TRBV6-2/TRBV6-3,ASSGVVTYNEQF
NA,TRBV28,ASSVPGVGTDTQY
NA,TRBV7-8,ASSLGYVGGELF
NA,TRBV29-1,SVDRLGAF
few,TRBV27,ASSPNLVGLSYNEQF
many,TRBV11-2,ASSITLGNTEAF
once,TRBV12-3/TRBV12-4,ASSSPDQNRGGELF
few,TRBV6-5,ASTRWDREAF
few,TRBV2,ASILSSYNEQF
few,TRBV12-3/TRBV12-4,ASSPLVGGGNQPQH
NA,TRBV6-2/TRBV6-3,ASSYLVHRQPQH
many,TRBV7-2,ASSSGLYNEQF
few,TRBV20-1,SAEGLAGNEQF
NA,TRBV11-2,ASSFMWAGGFESETQY
few,TRBV12-3/TRBV12-4,ASSGQGAGGIQY
NA,TRBV30,ATKGTEGSPLH
few,TRBV19,ASSISLAGVIGEQY
NA,TRBV27,ASSLSPYGPTEAF
many,TRBV25-1,ASSAWSVSTGELF
NA,TRBV18,ASSPRTGIYNEQF
few,TRBV20-1,SARDLNGVGGYT
NA,TRBV5-4,ASSTSSFGTDTQY
NA,TRBV5-1,ASSSTGAGGVQY
NA,TRBV18,ASSPAAGHQTGELF
NA,TRBV9,ASSDTVKITGGSSGNTIY
NA,TRBV4-3,ASSQDGGSFMNTEAF
many,TRBV6-1,ASSDSGSSYNEQF
few,TRBV5-4,ASSYGTGQETQY
few,TRBV7-2,ASSPEDRGSNQPQH
few,TRBV15,ATSRDSSRGYNEQF
few,TRBV24-1,ATSHRGVNQPQH
NA,TRBV2,ASTQGKRNTQY
NA,TRBV6-2/TRBV6-3,ASRPDLGAKNIQY
NA,TRBV20-1,SARDPGHSNTEAF
NA,TRBV24-1,ATSDGGAETQY
few,TRBV18,ASRAGGPYEQY
few,TRBV29-1,SVVDRGYT
few,TRBV5-4,AGSRDGRRMSEY
few,TRBV4-3,ASSQGGREGLNEQF